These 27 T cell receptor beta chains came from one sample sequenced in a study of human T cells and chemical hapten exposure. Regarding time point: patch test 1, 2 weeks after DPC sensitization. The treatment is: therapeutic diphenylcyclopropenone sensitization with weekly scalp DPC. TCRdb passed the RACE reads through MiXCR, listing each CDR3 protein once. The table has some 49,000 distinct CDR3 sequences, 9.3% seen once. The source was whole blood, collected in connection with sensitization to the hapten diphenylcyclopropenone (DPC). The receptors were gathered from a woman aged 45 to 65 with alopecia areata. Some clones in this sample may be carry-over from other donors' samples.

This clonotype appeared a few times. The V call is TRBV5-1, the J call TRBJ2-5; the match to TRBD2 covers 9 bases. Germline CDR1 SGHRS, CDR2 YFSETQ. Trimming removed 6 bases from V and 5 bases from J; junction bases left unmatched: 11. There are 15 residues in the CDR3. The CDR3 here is CASTLTSGLRETQYF. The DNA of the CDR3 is TGCGCCAGCACCCTGACTAGCGGCCTTAGGGAGACCCAGTACTTC.

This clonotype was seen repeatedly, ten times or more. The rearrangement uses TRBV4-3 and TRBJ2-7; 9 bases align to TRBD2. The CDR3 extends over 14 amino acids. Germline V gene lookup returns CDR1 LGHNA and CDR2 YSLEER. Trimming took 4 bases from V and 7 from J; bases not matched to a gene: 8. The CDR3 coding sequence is TGCGCCAGCAGCCTCTCGGGACTAGCACGAGAGCAGTACTTC. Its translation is CASSLSGLAREQYF.

CDR3 bases: TGCAGCGTTGGGACAGGGAAGAACGAGCAGTACTTC. Translation: CSVGTGKNEQYF. This chain uses TRBV29-1 with TRBJ2-7; TRBD1 agrees at 8 bases. Germline V gene sequence: CDR1 SQVTM, CDR2 ANQGSEA. Germline trimming cut 4 bases from V and 5 bases from J; bases unmatched to any gene: 4. CDR3 length equals 12 residues.

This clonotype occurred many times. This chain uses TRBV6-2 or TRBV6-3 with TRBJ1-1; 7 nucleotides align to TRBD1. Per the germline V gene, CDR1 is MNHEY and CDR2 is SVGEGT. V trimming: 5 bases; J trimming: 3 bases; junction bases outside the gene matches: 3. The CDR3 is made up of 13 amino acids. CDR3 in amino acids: CASSADRHTEAFF. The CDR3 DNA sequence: TGTGCCAGCAGTGCGGACAGGCACACTGAAGCTTTCTTT.

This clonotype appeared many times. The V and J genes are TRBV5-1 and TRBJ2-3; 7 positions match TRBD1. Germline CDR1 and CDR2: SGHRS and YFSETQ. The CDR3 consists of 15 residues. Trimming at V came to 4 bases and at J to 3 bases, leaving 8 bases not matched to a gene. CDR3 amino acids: CASSGDGRGTDTQYF. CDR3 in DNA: TGCGCCAGCAGCGGGGACGGCAGGGGGACAGATACGCAGTATTTT. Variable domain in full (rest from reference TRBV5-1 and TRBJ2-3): KAGVTQTPRYLIKTRGQQVTLSCSPISGHRSVSWYQQTPGQGLQFLFEYFSETQRNKGNFPGRFSGRQFSNSRSEMNVSTLELGDSALYLCASSGDGRGTDTQYFGPGTRLTVL.

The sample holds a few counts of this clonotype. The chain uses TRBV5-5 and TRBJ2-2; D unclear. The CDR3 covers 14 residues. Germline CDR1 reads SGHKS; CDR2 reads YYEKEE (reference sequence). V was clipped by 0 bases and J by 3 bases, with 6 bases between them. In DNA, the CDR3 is TGTGCCAGCAGCTTGGATGTCGACACCGGGGAGCTGTTTTTT. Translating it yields CASSLDVDTGELFF.

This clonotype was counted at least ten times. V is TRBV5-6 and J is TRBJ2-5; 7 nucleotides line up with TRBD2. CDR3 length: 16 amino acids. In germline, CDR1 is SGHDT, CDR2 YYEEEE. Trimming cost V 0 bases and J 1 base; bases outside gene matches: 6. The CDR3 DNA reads TGTGCCAGCAGCTTGGGGCCGCTAGCGGTCCAAGAGACCCAGTACTTC. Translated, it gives CASSLGPLAVQETQYF.

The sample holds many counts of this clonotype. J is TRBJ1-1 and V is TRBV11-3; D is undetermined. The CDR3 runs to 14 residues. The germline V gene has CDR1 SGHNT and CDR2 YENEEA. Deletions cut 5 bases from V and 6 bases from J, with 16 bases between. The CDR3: CASSPSPAGAEAFF. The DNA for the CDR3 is TGTGCCAGCAGCCCAAGTCCCGCCGGGGCTGAAGCTTTCTTT. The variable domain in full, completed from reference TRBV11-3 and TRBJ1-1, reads EAGVVQSPRYKIIEKKQPVAFWCNPISGHNTLYWYLQNLGQGPELLIRYENEEAVDDSQLPKDRFSAERLKGVDSTLKIQPAELGDSAVYLCASSPSPAGAEAFFGQGTRLTVV.

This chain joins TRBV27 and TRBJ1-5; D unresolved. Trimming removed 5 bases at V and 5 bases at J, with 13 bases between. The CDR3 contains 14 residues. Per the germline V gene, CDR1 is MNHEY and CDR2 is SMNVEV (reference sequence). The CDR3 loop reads CASSRLGSYQPQHF. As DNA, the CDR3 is TGTGCCAGCAGTAGACTAGGGAGCTATCAGCCCCAGCATTTT.

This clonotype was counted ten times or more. This CDR3 reads CASSLEAQGFGQPQHF. CDR3 DNA sequence: TGTGCCAGCAGCTTAGAAGCACAGGGGTTCGGTCAGCCCCAGCATTTT. The genes are TRBV7-9 and TRBJ1-5, with 7 positions matching TRBD1. V shed 1 base, J shed 6 bases, and the junction held 9 bases outside the gene matches. There are 16 residues in the CDR3. Per the germline V gene, CDR1 is SEHNR and CDR2 is FQNEAQ (reference sequence).

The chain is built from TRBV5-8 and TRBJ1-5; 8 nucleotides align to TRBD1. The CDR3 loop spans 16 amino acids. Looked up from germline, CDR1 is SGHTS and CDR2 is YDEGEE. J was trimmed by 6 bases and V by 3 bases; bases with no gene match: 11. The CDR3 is CASSYDRGGDFQPQHF. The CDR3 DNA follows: TGTGCCAGCAGCTACGACAGGGGAGGGGATTTTCAGCCCCAGCATTTT.

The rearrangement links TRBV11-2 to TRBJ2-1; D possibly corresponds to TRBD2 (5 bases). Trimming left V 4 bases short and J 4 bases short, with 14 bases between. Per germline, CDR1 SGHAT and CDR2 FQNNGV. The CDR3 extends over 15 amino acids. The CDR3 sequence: CASSSTTSIYNEQFF. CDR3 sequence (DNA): TGTGCCAGCAGCTCGACTACCTCCATTTACAATGAGCAGTTCTTC.

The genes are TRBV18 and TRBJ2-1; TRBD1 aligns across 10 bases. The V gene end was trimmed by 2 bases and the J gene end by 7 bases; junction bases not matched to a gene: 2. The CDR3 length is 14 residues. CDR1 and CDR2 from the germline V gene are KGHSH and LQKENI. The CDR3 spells CASSPGTGENEQFF. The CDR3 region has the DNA TGTGCCAGCTCACCAGGGACAGGGGAAAATGAGCAGTTCTTC.

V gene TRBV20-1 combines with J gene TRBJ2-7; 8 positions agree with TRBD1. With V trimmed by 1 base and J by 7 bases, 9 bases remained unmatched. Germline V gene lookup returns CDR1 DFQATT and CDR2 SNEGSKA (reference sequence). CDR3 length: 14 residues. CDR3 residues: CSARVAGGINEQYF. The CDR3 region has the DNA TGCAGTGCTAGAGTGGCAGGGGGCATCAATGAGCAGTACTTC.

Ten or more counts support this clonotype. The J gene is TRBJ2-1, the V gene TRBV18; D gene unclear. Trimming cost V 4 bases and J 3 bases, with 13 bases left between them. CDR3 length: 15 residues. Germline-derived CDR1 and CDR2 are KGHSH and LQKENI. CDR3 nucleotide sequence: TGTGCCAGCTCACGGCCAGTCGGTATCTACAATGAGCAGTTCTTC. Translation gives CASSRPVGIYNEQFF.

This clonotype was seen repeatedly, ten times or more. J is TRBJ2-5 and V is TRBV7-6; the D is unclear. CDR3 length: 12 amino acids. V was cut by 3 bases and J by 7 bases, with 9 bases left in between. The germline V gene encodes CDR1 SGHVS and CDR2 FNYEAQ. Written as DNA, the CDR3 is TGTGCCAGCAGCTTTGCCGAAGGGACCCAGTACTTC. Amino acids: CASSFAEGTQYF.

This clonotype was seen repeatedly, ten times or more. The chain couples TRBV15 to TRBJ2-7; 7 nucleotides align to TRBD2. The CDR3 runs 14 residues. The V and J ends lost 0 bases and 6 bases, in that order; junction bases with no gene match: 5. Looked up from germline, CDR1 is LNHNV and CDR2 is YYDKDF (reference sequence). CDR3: CATSRDRTSREQYF. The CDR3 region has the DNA TGTGCCACCAGCAGAGACCGGACTAGTCGCGAGCAGTACTTC. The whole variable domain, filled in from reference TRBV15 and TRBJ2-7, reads DAMVIQNPRYQVTQFGKPVTLSCSQTLNHNVMYWYQQKSSQAPKLLFHYYDKDFNNEADTPDNFQSRRPNTSFCFLDIRSPGLGDTAMYLCATSRDRTSREQYFGPGTRLTVT.

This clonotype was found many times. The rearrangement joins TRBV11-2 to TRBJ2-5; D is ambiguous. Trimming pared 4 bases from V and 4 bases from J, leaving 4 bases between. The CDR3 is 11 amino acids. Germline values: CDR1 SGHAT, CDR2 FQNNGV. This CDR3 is CASSWGETQYF. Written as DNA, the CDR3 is TGTGCCAGCAGCTGGGGAGAGACCCAGTACTTC. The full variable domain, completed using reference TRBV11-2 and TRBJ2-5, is EAGVAQSPRYKIIEKRQSVAFWCNPISGHATLYWYQQILGQGPKLLIQFQNNGVVDDSQLPKDRFSAERLKGVDSTLKIQPAKLEDSAVYLCASSWGETQYFGPGTRLLVL.

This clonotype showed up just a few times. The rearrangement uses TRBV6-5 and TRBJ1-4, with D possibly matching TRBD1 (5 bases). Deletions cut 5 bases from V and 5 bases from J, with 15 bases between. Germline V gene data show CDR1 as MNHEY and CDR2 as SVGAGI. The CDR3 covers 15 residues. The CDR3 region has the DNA TGTGCCAGCAGTGCTGACAGCGCGGGGAATGAAAAACTGTTTTTT. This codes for CASSADSAGNEKLFF.

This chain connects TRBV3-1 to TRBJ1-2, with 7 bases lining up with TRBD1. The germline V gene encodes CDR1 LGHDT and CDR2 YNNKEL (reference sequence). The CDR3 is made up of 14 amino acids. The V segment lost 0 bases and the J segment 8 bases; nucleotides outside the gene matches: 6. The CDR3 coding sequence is TGTGCCAGCAGCCAAGAGACACAGGGGACGGGCTACACCTTC. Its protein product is CASSQETQGTGYTF.

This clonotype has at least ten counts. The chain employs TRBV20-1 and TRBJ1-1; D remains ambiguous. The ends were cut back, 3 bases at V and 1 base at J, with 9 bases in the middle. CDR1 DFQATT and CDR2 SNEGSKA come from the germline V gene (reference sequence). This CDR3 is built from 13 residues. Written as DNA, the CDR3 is TGCAGTGCTAGTAGAACAGCGAACACTGAAGCTTTCTTT. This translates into CSASRTANTEAFF.

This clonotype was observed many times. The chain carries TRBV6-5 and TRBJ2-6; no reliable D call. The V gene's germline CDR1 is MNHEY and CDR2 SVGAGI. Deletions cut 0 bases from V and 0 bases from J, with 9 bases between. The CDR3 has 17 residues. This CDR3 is CASSYSNQISGANVLTF. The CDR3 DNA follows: TGTGCCAGCAGTTACTCCAACCAGATCTCTGGGGCCAACGTCCTGACTTTC.

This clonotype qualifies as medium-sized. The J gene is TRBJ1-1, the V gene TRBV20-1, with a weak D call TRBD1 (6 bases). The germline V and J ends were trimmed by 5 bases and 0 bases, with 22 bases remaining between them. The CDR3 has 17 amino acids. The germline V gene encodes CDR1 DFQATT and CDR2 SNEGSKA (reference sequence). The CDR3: CSALGGAVRYLNTEAFF. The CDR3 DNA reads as TGCAGTGCTTTAGGGGGGGCGGTGAGGTATTTGAACACTGAAGCTTTCTTT.

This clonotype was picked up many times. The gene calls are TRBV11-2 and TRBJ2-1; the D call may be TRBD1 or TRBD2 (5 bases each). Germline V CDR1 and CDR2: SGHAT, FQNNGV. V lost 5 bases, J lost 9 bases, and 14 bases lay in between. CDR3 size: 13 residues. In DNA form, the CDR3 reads TGTGCCAGCAGCACTACGGGACGGGGTGAGCAGTTCTTC. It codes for CASSTTGRGEQFF.

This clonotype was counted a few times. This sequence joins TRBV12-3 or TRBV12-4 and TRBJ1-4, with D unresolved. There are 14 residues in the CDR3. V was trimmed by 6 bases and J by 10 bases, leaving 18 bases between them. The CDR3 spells CASRARARQGKLFF. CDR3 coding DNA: TGTGCCAGCAGAGCCCGGGCCCGCCAAGGAAAACTGTTTTTT.

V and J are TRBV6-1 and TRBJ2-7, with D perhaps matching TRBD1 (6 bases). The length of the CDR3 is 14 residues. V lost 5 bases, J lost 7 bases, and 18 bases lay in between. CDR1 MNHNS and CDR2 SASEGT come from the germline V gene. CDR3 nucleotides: TGTGCCAGCAGTCAGGGGTTACTCACCGGGGAGCAGTACTTC. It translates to CASSQGLLTGEQYF.

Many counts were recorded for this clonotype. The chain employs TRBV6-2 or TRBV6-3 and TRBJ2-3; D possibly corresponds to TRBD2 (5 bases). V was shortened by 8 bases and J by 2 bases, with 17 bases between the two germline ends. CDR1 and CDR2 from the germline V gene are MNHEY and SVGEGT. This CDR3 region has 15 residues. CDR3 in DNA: TGTGCCAGCCGAAGGAGGAACCGTTACACAGATACGCAGTATTTT. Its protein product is CASRRRNRYTDTQYF.